This entry lists 22 T cell receptor beta chains sequenced from one sample in a study of cytomegalovirus exposure and HLA in healthy donors. Both 60 Vbeta primers and 13 Jbeta primers went into the PCR. Sequencing used immunoSEQ multiplex PCR; TCRdb keeps in-frame clones, though not all of them. The data contain 95,000 to 100,000 clones, less than 80% of them singletons. The sample was PBMCs. These receptors were taken from a man aged 35-49 years in good health and CMV-seronegative.

CDR3 nucleotide sequence: TGCGCCAGCAGCACGTGGACAGGGAGGAACACTGAAGCTTTCTTT. Encoded protein: CASSTWTGRNTEAFF. This sequence joins TRBV5-1 and TRBJ1-1; 8 bases fit TRBD1. The V segment lost 4 bases and the J segment 1 base; nucleotides outside the gene matches: 6. Germline V gives CDR1 SGHRS, CDR2 YFSETQ. The CDR3 sequence is 15 residues long.

The chain links TRBV9 to TRBJ2-7, with TRBD2 as a possible D gene (6 bases). The CDR3 has 13 amino acids. Germline V gene data show CDR1 as SGDLS and CDR2 as YYNGEE. V lost 3 bases and J 4 bases, leaving 11 bases between the germline ends. The CDR3 protein is CASSARLGYEQYF. CDR3 DNA: TGTGCCAGCAGCGCCAGACTAGGTTACGAGCAGTACTTC. Complete variable domain (other parts from reference TRBV9 and TRBJ2-7): DSGVTQTPKHLITATGQRVTLRCSPRSGDLSVYWYQQSLDQGLQFLIQYYNGEERAKGNILERFSAQQFPDLHSELNLSSLELGDSALYFCASSARLGYEQYFGPGTRLTVT.

The genes are TRBV5-5 and TRBJ1-3, with a weak D call TRBD1 (5 bases). V lost 0 bases and J 0 bases, leaving 19 bases between the germline ends. The CDR3 loop spans 19 amino acids. The germline gives CDR1 SGHKS, CDR2 YYEKEE (reference sequence). The CDR3 DNA sequence: TGTGCCAGCAGCTTGGGTTCGTGGAGGGGCCAGAGCTCTGGAAACACCATATATTTT. Protein: CASSLGSWRGQSSGNTIYF.

The V and J genes are TRBV7-2 and TRBJ1-1, with a tentative D call TRBD1 (5 bases). CDR3 length: 14 residues. Germline V gene sequence: CDR1 SGHTA, CDR2 FQGNSA. V was clipped by 2 bases and J by 5 bases, with 12 bases between them. The CDR3 nucleotides read TGTGCCAGCAGCTTATCTGGGGGGGGGACTGAAGCTTTCTTT. Encoded protein: CASSLSGGGTEAFF.

J is TRBJ2-5 and V is TRBV7-7; no clear D. From germline, CDR1 is SSHAT and CDR2 FNYEAQ (reference sequence). The CDR3 contains 12 residues. The V end lost 5 bases, the J end lost 0 bases, and 4 bases lay between the germline ends. CDR3 sequence: CASSPYQETQYF. CDR3 DNA sequence: TGTGCCAGCAGCCCCTACCAAGAGACCCAGTACTTC.

The chain recombines TRBV6-1 with TRBJ2-3, with D possibly TRBD1 on 5 matching bases. This CDR3 contains 14 residues. The V and J ends lost 5 bases and 8 bases respectively, with 17 bases between them. Looked up from germline, CDR1 is MNHNS and CDR2 is SASEGT. The chain's CDR3 is CASSLGAVAVTQYF. Here the CDR3 DNA reads TGTGCCAGCAGTCTAGGGGCGGTCGCTGTTACGCAGTATTTT.

J is TRBJ2-1 and V is TRBV9, with 8 nucleotides matching TRBD2. Trimming took 5 bases from V and 9 from J; bases not matched to a gene: 13. Germline CDR1 SGDLS, CDR2 YYNGEE. CDR3 size: 15 residues. CDR3 nucleotide sequence: TGTGCCAGCAGAGACTCGGCGGGAGGAGGTGGTGAGCAGTTCTTC. Encoded protein: CASRDSAGGGGEQFF.

This chain joins TRBV28 and TRBJ2-2; a possible D gene is TRBD1 (6 bases). Germline CDR1 MDHEN, CDR2 SYDVKM. V lost 7 bases and J 6 bases, leaving 18 bases between the germline ends. CDR3 length equals 15 residues. The CDR3 nucleotides are TGTGCCAGCAACCCGCCAGGGGATAGCTCCGGGGAGCTGTTTTTT. Protein product: CASNPPGDSSGELFF.

This clone was observed a handful of times. This sequence joins TRBV9 and TRBJ1-2; 8 positions agree with TRBD1. Losses at the gene ends were 2 bases for V and 3 bases for J; bases not matched to a gene: 6. The CDR3 is made up of 15 amino acids. The germline V gene encodes CDR1 SGDLS and CDR2 YYNGEE. CDR3 amino acids: CASSVSRGQDYGYTF. CDR3 in DNA: TGTGCCAGCAGCGTGAGCAGGGGGCAGGACTATGGCTACACCTTC.

This clone has more than one count but fewer than ten. V usage is TRBV7-2 and J usage is TRBJ2-1; D is perhaps TRBD1 (6 bases). Per germline, CDR1 SGHTA and CDR2 FQGNSA. This CDR3 contains 15 residues. Trimming took 5 bases from V and 4 from J, leaving 15 bases between them. This chain's CDR3 is CASSQLGGPYNEQFF. The CDR3 DNA reads TGTGCCAGCAGCCAACTAGGGGGACCTTACAATGAGCAGTTCTTC.

V gene TRBV10-3 combines with J gene TRBJ2-5, with TRBD2 identical over 11 bases. The CDR3 sequence is 14 residues long. With 4 bases clipped from V and 4 bases from J, the junction kept 2 bases outside the gene matches. Looked up from germline, CDR1 is ENHRY and CDR2 is SYGVKD. CDR3 amino acids: CAISAGLAGETQYF. CDR3 coding DNA: TGTGCCATCAGTGCAGGACTAGCGGGAGAGACCCAGTACTTC.

The chain is built from TRBV23-1 and TRBJ2-1; possibly TRBD1 for D (6 bases). TRBV23-1 falls under the ORF class, with uncertain function. The CDR3 has 14 residues. Trimming cost V 3 bases and J 6 bases, with 12 bases left between them. DNA of the CDR3: TGCGCCAGCAGTCACCAGAGAGGGGGCAATGAGCAGTTCTTC. It encodes CASSHQRGGNEQFF.

The CDR3 DNA follows: TGTGCCAGCAGCCCGGACAGGGGCTTCGTAGCTGGGGCCAACGTCCTGACTTTC. Translation: CASSPDRGFVAGANVLTF. The chain has TRBV5-8 and TRBJ2-6, with 9 bases identical to TRBD1. This CDR3 is 18 amino acids long. Germline assignment: CDR1 SGHTS and CDR2 YDEGEE. Losses at the gene ends were 4 bases for V and 2 bases for J; bases not matched to a gene: 10.

The rearrangement links TRBV5-1 to TRBJ2-1, with D possibly matching TRBD2 (6 bases). The CDR3 loop spans 15 amino acids. Trimming stripped 0 bases from V and 8 bases from J, with 15 bases between. CDR1 and CDR2 from the germline V gene are SGHRS and YFSETQ. The DNA for the CDR3 is TGCGCCAGCAGCTTGGGTCGTGGATGGGAGGATGAGCAGTTCTTC. This sequence encodes CASSLGRGWEDEQFF. Full variable domain (outside the CDR3, taken from reference TRBV5-1 and TRBJ2-1): KAGVTQTPRYLIKTRGQQVTLSCSPISGHRSVSWYQQTPGQGLQFLFEYFSETQRNKGNFPGRFSGRQFSNSRSEMNVSTLELGDSALYLCASSLGRGWEDEQFFGPGTRLTVL.

V and J are TRBV28 and TRBJ2-7; perhaps TRBD1 as D (6 bases). This CDR3 region has 13 residues. V lost 8 bases and J 2 bases, leaving 13 bases between the germline ends. CDR1 and CDR2 (germline): MDHEN, SYDVKM. CDR3 loop: CASRGQPPYEQYF. The CDR3 nucleotides are TGTGCCAGCCGAGGACAGCCTCCCTACGAGCAGTACTTC.

This rearrangement joins TRBV2 to TRBJ2-7; 10 bases are shared with TRBD1. CDR1 is SNHLY, CDR2 FYNNEI, per germline. The CDR3 totals 15 residues. Trimming cost V 3 bases and J 4 bases; bases outside gene matches: 6. The DNA for the CDR3 is TGTGCCAGCAGTGACGGGGGGACAGGGGTATACGAGCAGTACTTC. It codes for CASSDGGTGVYEQYF.

The genes are TRBV7-3 and TRBJ2-3, with TRBD2 identical over 7 bases. The CDR3 spans 15 residues. V lost 4 bases and J lost 3; bases outside the gene matches: 7. Germline V gives CDR1 SGHTA, CDR2 FQGTGA. CDR3 in DNA: TGTGCCAGCAGCTCCCGACCGGGGGGAACAGATACGCAGTATTTT. It encodes CASSSRPGGTDTQYF. Supplemented by reference TRBV7-3 and TRBJ2-3, the full variable domain reads GAGVSQTPSNKVTEKGKYVELRCDPISGHTALYWYRQSLGQGPEFLIYFQGTGAADDSGLPNDRFFAVRPEGSVSTLKIQRTERGDSAVYLCASSSRPGGTDTQYFGPGTRLTVL.

V and J are TRBV11-2 and TRBJ2-1; D is perhaps TRBD1 (5 bases). The CDR3 spans 14 residues. Germline V lookup: CDR1 SGHAT, CDR2 FQNNGV. Deletions cut 4 bases from V and 8 bases from J, with 15 bases between. The CDR3 bases are TGTGCCAGCAGCTACAGGACCACGCGCGATGAGCAGTTCTTC. The encoded protein is CASSYRTTRDEQFF.

This rearrangement joins TRBV15 to TRBJ2-2; 7 bases are shared with TRBD1. CDR3 size: 16 residues. The germline V gene encodes CDR1 LNHNV and CDR2 YYDKDF (reference sequence). Germline trimming cut 5 bases from V and 7 bases from J; bases unmatched to any gene: 13. DNA for the CDR3: TGTGCCACCAGCTTAACGACAGGGATGATGGTCGGGGAGCTGTTTTTT. Protein product: CATSLTTGMMVGELFF.

This chain joins TRBV5-5 and TRBJ2-7; 7 bases are shared with TRBD1. The ends lost 4 bases at V and 0 bases at J; junction bases unmatched: 10. The CDR3 length is 16 residues. Germline V lookup: CDR1 SGHKS, CDR2 YYEKEE (reference sequence). CDR3 protein: CASSLDSGTVSYEQYF. The DNA of the CDR3 is TGTGCCAGCAGCCTGGACTCCGGGACAGTCTCCTACGAGCAGTACTTC.

This clone was counted a single time. The genes are TRBV19 and TRBJ1-3, with TRBD1 matching 8 bases. V lost 5 bases and J lost 1; bases outside the gene matches: 4. Germline CDR1 and CDR2: LNHDA and SQIVND (reference sequence). This CDR3 comprises 15 residues. The CDR3 sequence is CASSDDRGSGNTIYF. The CDR3 nucleotides are TGTGCCAGTAGTGATGACAGGGGTTCTGGAAACACCATATATTTT.

The V gene is TRBV6-5, the J gene TRBJ2-7, with a tentative D call TRBD1 (5 bases). Trimming left V 5 bases short and J 0 bases short, with 14 bases between. Per the germline V gene, CDR1 is MNHEY and CDR2 is SVGAGI. There are 15 residues in the CDR3. CDR3 amino acids: CASSLGRTSSYEQYF. The CDR3 region has the DNA TGTGCCAGCAGTCTTGGTAGGACAAGCTCCTACGAGCAGTACTTC.